The T cell receptor (beta chain) described here comes from a study of early T cells in non-severe SARS-CoV-2 infection. About the study: Unsorted whole-blood RNA was sequenced in bulk, leaving chains unpaired. Study results and limitations: Matches to VDJdb favored anti-spike CD8 responses and missed private and CD4 specificities.

The protocol attached unique molecular identifiers to individual cDNA molecules. Via MiXCR, TCRdb re-called the 5' RACE reads, giving one row per CDR3 protein. Among 70,000 or so distinct CDR3 sequences, 9% to 15% were seen once, and the ten largest hold under 2%. The CDR3 totals 14 residues. Germline loops: CDR1 DFQATT, CDR2 SNEGSKA (reference sequence). V was trimmed by 0 bases and J by 4 bases, leaving 12 bases between them. In regard to this clonotype: Its antigen is as yet unknown.

The clonotype comes from an adult who was a healthcare worker with PCR-confirmed SARS-CoV-2 infection or an uninfected control (not recorded which). Sample: whole blood. This chain links TRBV20-1 with TRBJ1-2; D uncertain. The CDR3 nucleotides are TGCAGTGCTAGAGATCCCGACTATTTCTATGGCTACACCTTC. Residues: CSARDPDYFYGYTF.